These T cell receptor beta chains were read from a single sample in a study of blood T cells in healthy people across ages. TCRdb itself ran the 5' RACE reads through MiXCR, one entry per CDR3 protein. The data hold hundreds of thousands of distinct CDR3 sequences, with around 50% observed a single time. Material: blood. Every receptor here comes from a man older than 75 in good health. The CDR3 runs from the conserved cysteine through the conserved F or W. The order of the fields is clone size, D gene, V gene, J gene, CDR3 DNA, CDR3 protein. D genes are given only for firm matches. A clone size is listed for some rows: how often the clone was seen (once, few, many), or a class if it is expanded.

.	.	TRBV29-1	TRBJ1-2	TGCAGCGTTGATGACCGGGCGGCCTATGGCTACACCTTC	CSVDDRAAYGYTF
.	TRBD2	TRBV20-1	TRBJ2-3	TGCAGTGCTAGAGAACTAGCGGGAGCAGATACGCAGTATTTT	CSARELAGADTQYF
few	TRBD2	TRBV29-1	TRBJ2-5	TGCAGCCCAAGACTAGCGGGAGAAGAGACCCAGTACTTC	CSPRLAGEETQYF
.	.	TRBV20-1	TRBJ1-1	TGCAGTGCGAAAGATGGCCTGAACACTGAAGCTTTCTTT	CSAKDGLNTEAFF
.	TRBD2	TRBV7-2	TRBJ2-2	TGTGCCAGCAGTCTAAGGGGACTAGCCTCCGGGGAGCTGTTTTTT	CASSLRGLASGELFF
.	.	TRBV6-5	TRBJ2-1	TGTGCCGGCACCAAAACAGGGACGGTGGCTAATGGGCAGTTCTTC	CAGTKTGTVANGQFF
.	.	TRBV2	TRBJ2-3	TGTGCCAGCAGTGAATGGTTGACTAAAGGGGGAGATACGCAGTATTTT	CASSEWLTKGGDTQYF
few	.	TRBV6-5	TRBJ1-5	TGTGCCAGCAGTTACGGGGTAGAGCAGCCCCAGCATTTT	CASSYGVEQPQHF
.	.	TRBV28	TRBJ2-6	TGTGCCAGCACCGGGGACACCCTCATCTCTGGGGCCAACGTCCTGACTTTC	CASTGDTLISGANVLTF
.	.	TRBV10-3	TRBJ2-1	TGTGCCATCAGTGAGTCTCGGGACAATGAGCAGTTCTTC	CAISESRDNEQFF
few	TRBD1	TRBV6-6	TRBJ1-5	TGTGCCAGCATCAGAGGACAGGGGGCTGAGCCCCAGCATTTT	CASIRGQGAEPQHF
few	.	TRBV6-5	TRBJ2-7	TGTGCCGCTGAGCACGGCAGAGGAGGCGAGCAGTACTTC	CAAEHGRGGEQYF
.	.	TRBV7-2	TRBJ2-5	TGTGCCAGCAGCCGCCAACAGGGTTGGGAGACCCAGTACTTC	CASSRQQGWETQYF
few	TRBD1	TRBV12-5	TRBJ1-5	TGTGCTAGTGCCCTACAGGGGGCTTATCAGCCCCAGCATTTT	CASALQGAYQPQHF
.	TRBD2	TRBV4-3	TRBJ2-3	TGCGCCAGCAGCACTGGACTAGCGCCGCCATATACGCAGTATTTT	CASSTGLAPPYTQYF
few	.	TRBV20-1	TRBJ1-4	TGCAGTGCTAGACAGGGTTATGAGGAGAATGAAAAACTGTTTTTT	CSARQGYEENEKLFF
.	TRBD1	TRBV9	TRBJ1-2	TGTGCCAGCAGCGCTGAAGACAGGGCCTATGGCTACACCTTC	CASSAEDRAYGYTF
.	.	TRBV7-6	TRBJ2-1	TGTGCCAGCAGCTTAGCATTGACCTATCTAGGCCACGATGAGCAGTTCTTC	CASSLALTYLGHDEQFF
.	.	TRBV3-1	TRBJ1-4	TGTGCCAGCAGCCAAGAGGGACGAAAACTGTTTTTT	CASSQEGRKLFF
.	.	TRBV10-3	TRBJ1-6	TGTGCCATCAGTGGTGAGACGACTTCACCCCTCCACTTT	CAISGETTSPLHF
.	.	TRBV10-2	TRBJ1-5	TGCGCCAGCAGTGAGATTCAGCTTAGCAATCAGCCCCAGCATTTT	CASSEIQLSNQPQHF
many	.	TRBV12-3/TRBV12-4	TRBJ1-1	TGTGCCAGCACCGACGAACATCGGGGTGGGAACACTGAAGCTTTCTTT	CASTDEHRGGNTEAFF
.	TRBD1	TRBV7-6	TRBJ2-1	TGTGCCAGCAGCCCTTACCGGGACAGGCACAATGAGCAGTTCTTC	CASSPYRDRHNEQFF
.	.	TRBV12-3/TRBV12-4	TRBJ2-5	TGTGCCAGCAGGGGGGCCCCGGGGACCCAGTACTTC	CASRGAPGTQYF
.	TRBD1	TRBV20-1	TRBJ1-1	TGCAGTGCTAGAGGTCCTGGTATAGGGACAGGGAATGAAGCTTTCTTT	CSARGPGIGTGNEAFF
.	.	TRBV6-2/TRBV6-3	TRBJ2-7	TGTGCCAGCAGTGCAACGAGACCATACGAGCAGTACTTC	CASSATRPYEQYF
few	.	TRBV10-3	TRBJ1-1	TGTGCCATCAGTTCGGGTTCCTCAGCTTTCTTT	CAISSGSSAFF
.	TRBD2	TRBV29-1	TRBJ2-3	TGCAGCGTTGCCGGGACTAGCGGGGGGCCAACAGATACGCAGTATTTT	CSVAGTSGGPTDTQYF
.	.	TRBV20-1	TRBJ2-3	TGCAGTGGCACAGTCTCCACAGATACGCAGTATTTT	CSGTVSTDTQYF
.	TRBD2	TRBV20-1	TRBJ2-6	TGCAGTGCTAGGGGACTAGCGGGGGTCAACGTCCTGACTTTC	CSARGLAGVNVLTF
.	TRBD1	TRBV7-3	TRBJ2-5	TGTGCCAGCAGCTACGGACAGGATCGAGAGACCCAGTACTTC	CASSYGQDRETQYF
few	.	TRBV9	TRBJ2-7	TGTGCCAGCAGCGTAGGTCGGGGCGGGATTGAATACGAGCAGTACTTC	CASSVGRGGIEYEQYF
few	.	TRBV24-1	TRBJ1-2	TGTGCCACCAAGAACGACCACCACAATGGAGTCGAGGTCTATGGCTACACCTTC	CATKNDHHNGVEVYGYTF
once	.	TRBV9	TRBJ1-6	TGTGCCAGCAGCCCCGGCGGGGCAAATAATTCACCCCTCCACTTT	CASSPGGANNSPLHF
.	.	TRBV4-3	TRBJ1-1	TGCGCCAGCAGCCAACTCCTGGGGGGGGTCACTGAAGCTTTCTTT	CASSQLLGGVTEAFF
.	TRBD2	TRBV10-3	TRBJ2-3	TGTGCCATCAGTGTGGGTATGGCTAGCGGGAGCACAGATACGCAGTATTTT	CAISVGMASGSTDTQYF
once	TRBD2	TRBV5-1	TRBJ2-1	TGCGCCAGCAGCATGGGACTAGCGGGGGGCTTATTCTACAATGAGCAGTTCTTC	CASSMGLAGGLFYNEQFF